This T cell receptor (beta chain) was obtained from a study of CD8 T cells in Susac syndrome. Broader study findings: The study's TCR sequencing and HLA analysis covered a relatively small number of individuals, and the study acknowledged this.

Turning to this clonotype: The antigen remains unidentified.

Sequencing of TCR beta covered CD8+ and CD4+ T cells obtained from blood. TEMRA cells were FACS-enriched, while CD8+ and CD4+ T cells were negatively isolated. V was pared by 7 bases and J by 9 bases, with 10 bases between. The CDR3 loop spans 11 amino acids. Reverse transcription of roughly 0.45 to 1 ug RNA was performed with random hexamers. Amplification of TCR beta CDR3 used immunoSEQ multiplex PCR across 54 Vbeta and 13 Jbeta. In TCRdb, the immunoSEQ multiplex PCR reads were re-called with MiXCR into one record per CDR3 protein. The top ten clones hold around 0.13% of a sample with some 170,000 distinct CDR3 sequences, just over 90% of them seen once.

The rearrangement joins TRBV12-3 or TRBV12-4 to TRBJ2-1; D is perhaps TRBD1 (6 bases). The source is a human donor in good health. The specimen was CD4+ T cells from PBMCs. The CDR3 spells CASTQGREQFF. For the CDR3, the DNA is TGTGCCAGCACTCAGGGGCGTGAGCAGTTCTTC.